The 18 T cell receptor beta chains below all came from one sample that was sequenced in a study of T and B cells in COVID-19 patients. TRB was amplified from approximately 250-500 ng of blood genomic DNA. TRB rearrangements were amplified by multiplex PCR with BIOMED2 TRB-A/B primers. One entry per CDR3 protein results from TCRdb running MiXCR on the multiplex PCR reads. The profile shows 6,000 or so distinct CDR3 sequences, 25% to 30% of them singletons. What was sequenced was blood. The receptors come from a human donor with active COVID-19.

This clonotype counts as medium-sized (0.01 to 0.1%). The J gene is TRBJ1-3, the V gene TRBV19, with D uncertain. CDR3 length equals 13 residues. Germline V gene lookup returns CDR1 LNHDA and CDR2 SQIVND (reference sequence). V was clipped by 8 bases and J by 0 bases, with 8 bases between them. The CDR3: CASSVSSGNTIYF. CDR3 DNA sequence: TGTGCCAGTTCCGTGAGCTCTGGAAACACCATATATTTT.

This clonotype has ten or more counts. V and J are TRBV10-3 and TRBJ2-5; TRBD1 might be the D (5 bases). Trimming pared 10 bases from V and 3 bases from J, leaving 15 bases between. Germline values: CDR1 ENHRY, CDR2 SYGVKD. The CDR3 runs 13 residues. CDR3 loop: CATAFQDKETQYF. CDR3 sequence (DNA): TGTGCCACCGCGTTTCAGGACAAAGAGACCCAGTACTTC.

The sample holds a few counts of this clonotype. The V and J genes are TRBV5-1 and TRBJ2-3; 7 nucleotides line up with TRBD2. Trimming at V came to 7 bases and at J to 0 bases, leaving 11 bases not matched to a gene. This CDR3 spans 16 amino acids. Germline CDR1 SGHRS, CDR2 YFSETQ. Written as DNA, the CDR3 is TGCGCCAGCCGGGGTGGGGCGGGAGCCAGCACAGATACGCAGTATTTT. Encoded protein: CASRGGAGASTDTQYF.

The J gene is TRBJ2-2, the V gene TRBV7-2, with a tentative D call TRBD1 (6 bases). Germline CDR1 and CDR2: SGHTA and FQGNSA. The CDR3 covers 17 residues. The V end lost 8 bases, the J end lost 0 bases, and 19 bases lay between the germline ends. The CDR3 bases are TGTGCCAGCGGATACCGGGACATCACCGCGAACACCGGGGAGCTGTTTTTT. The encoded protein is CASGYRDITANTGELFF.

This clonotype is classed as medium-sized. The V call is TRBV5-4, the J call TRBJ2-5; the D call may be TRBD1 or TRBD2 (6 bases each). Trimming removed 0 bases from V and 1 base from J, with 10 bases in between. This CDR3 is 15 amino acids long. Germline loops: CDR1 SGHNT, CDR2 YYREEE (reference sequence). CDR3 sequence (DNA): TGTGCCAGCAGCTTGGTAGGAGGGGGCCAAGAGACCCAGTACTTC. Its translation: CASSLVGGGQETQYF. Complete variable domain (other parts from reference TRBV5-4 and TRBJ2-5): ETGVTQSPTHLIKTRGQQVTLRCSSQSGHNTVSWYQQALGQGPQFIFQYYREEENGRGNFPPRFSGLQFPNYSSELNVNALELDDSALYLCASSLVGGGQETQYFGPGTRLLVL.

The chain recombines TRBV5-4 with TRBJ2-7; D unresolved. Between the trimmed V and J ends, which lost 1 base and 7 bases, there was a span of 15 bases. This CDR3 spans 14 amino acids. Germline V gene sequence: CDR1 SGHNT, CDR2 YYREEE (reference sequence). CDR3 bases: TGTGCCAGCAGCTTGTCGCTCGGTCAGGAGGAGCAGTACTTC. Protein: CASSLSLGQEEQYF.

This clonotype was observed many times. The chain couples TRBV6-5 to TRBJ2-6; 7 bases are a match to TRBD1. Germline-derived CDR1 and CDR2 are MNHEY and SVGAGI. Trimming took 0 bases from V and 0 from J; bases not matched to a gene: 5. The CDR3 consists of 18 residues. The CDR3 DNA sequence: TGTGCCAGCAGTTACTCGATGGCAGGGGGCTCTGGGGCCAACGTCCTGACTTTC. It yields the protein CASSYSMAGGSGANVLTF.

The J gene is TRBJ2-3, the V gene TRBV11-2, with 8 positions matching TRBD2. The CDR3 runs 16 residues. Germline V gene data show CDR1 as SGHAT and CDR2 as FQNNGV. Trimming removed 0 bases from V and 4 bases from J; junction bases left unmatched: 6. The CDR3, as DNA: TGTGCCAGCAGCTTAGAGGGGGCGGGAGGAGCAGATACGCAGTATTTT. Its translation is CASSLEGAGGADTQYF.

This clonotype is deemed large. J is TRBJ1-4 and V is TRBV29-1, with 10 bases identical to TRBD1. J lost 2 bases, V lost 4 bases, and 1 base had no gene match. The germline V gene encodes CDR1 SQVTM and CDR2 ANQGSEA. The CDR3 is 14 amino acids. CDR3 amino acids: CSVGGQGTNEKLFF. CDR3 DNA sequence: TGCAGCGTTGGGGGACAGGGGACTAATGAAAAACTGTTTTTT. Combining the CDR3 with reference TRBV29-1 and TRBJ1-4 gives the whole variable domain SAVISQKPSRDICQRGTSLTIQCQVDSQVTMMFWYRQQPGQSLTLIATANQGSEATYESGFVIDKFPISRPNLTFSTLTVSNMSPEDSSIYLCSVGGQGTNEKLFFGSGTQLSVL.

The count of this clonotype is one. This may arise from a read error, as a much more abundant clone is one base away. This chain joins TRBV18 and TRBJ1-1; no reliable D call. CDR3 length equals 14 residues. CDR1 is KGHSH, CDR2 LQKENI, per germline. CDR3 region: CAISPSSQNTEAFF. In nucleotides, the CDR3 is TGTGCCATCTCACCCTCCAGCCAGAACACTGAAGCTTTCTTT.

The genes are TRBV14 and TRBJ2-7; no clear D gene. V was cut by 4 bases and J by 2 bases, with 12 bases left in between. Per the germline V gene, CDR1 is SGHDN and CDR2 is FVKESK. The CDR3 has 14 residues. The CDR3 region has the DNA TGTGCCAGCAGCCCCTACCCTCTTCCCTACGAGCAGTACTTC. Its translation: CASSPYPLPYEQYF. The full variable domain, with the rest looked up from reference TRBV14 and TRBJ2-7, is EAGVTQFPSHSVIEKGQTVTLRCDPISGHDNLYWYRRVMGKEIKFLLHFVKESKQDESGMPNNRFLAERTGGTYSTLKVQPAELEDSGVYFCASSPYPLPYEQYFGPGTRLTVT.

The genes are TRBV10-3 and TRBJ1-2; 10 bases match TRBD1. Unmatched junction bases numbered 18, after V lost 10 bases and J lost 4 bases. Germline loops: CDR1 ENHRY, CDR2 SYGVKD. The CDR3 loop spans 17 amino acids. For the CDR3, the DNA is TGTGCCAGCCGGAGCGGGACAGGGGTTTCGCGCGGCTATGGCTACACCTTC. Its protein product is CASRSGTGVSRGYGYTF.

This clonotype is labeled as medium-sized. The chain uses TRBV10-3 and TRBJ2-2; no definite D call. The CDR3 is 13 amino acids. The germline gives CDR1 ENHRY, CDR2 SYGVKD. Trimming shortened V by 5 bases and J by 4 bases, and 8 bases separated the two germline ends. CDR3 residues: CAISRLGTGELFF. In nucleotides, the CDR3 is TGTGCCATCAGTCGGCTGGGCACCGGGGAGCTGTTTTTT.

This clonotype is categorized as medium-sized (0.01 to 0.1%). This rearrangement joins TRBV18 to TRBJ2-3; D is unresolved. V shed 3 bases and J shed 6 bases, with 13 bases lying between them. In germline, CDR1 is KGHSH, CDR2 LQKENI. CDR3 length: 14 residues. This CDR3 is CASSPRPAQDTQYF. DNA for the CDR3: TGTGCCAGCTCACCCAGACCAGCACAGGATACGCAGTATTTT.

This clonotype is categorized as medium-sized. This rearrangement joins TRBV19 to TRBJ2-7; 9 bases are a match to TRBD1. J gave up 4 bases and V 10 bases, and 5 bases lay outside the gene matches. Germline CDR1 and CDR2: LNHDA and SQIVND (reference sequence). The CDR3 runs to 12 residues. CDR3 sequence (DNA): TGTGCCACCGGACAGGGGATTTACGAGCAGTACTTC. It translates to CATGQGIYEQYF.

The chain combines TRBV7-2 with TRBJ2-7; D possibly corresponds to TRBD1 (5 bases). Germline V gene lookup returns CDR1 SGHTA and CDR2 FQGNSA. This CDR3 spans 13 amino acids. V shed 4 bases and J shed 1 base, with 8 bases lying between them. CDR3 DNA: TGTGCCAGCAGCTGGACACCGTCCTACGAGCAGTACTTC. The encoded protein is CASSWTPSYEQYF.

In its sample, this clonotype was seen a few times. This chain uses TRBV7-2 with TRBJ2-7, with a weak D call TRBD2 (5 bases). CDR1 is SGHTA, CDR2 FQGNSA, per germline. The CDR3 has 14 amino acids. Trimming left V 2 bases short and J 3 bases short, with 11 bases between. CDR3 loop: CASSLSPGLYEQYF. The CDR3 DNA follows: TGTGCCAGCAGCTTATCTCCAGGACTCTACGAGCAGTACTTC.

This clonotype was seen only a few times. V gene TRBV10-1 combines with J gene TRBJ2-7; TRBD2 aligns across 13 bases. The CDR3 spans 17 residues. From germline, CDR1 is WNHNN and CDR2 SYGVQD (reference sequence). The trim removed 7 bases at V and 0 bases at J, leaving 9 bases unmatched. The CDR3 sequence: CASTALAGGQSSYEQYF. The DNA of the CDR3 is TGCGCCAGCACCGCACTAGCGGGAGGGCAGAGCTCCTACGAGCAGTACTTC.